This T cell receptor beta chain came from a study of shared clonotypes between healthy human individuals. Across the whole study: The composition of the donors was a couple of women and a few men aged 18 to 49.

Regarding this clone: Its target is unknown. At one boundary the junction diverges from the germline segment, which might be a read error.

Study-level findings and limits: At large depth, rarefaction still showed sorted-subset sequencing to be incomplete. Larger estimated richness was generally recorded for naive subsets relative to memory subsets. Generation probabilities of non-shared clonotypes were lower (relative to those shared by all four donors).

The method was immunoSEQ multiplex PCR; TCRdb's version includes in-frame clones alone and lacks a portion of them. The sample lists about 1 million clones; around 75% were seen once. This CDR3 spans 12 amino acids. Germline CDR1 and CDR2: SGHNT and YYREEE (reference sequence). The V call is TRBV5-4, the J call TRBJ2-7; weak D call: TRBD2 (7 bases). Sequences were obtained from memory CD4+ T cells sorted from blood. The subset denotes: CD45RA-negative fraction. The origin of this receptor is a man aged 18-30 years in good health. CDR3 sequence: CASRGPGGPPGF. The CDR3 nucleotides are TGTGCCAGCAGGGGTCCCGGGGGGCCGCCGGGCTTC.